Following are 17 T cell receptor beta chains from one sample sequenced in a study of tumor-infiltrating lymphocytes in primary liver carcinoma. Bulk tissue was left unsorted, and RNA and DNA were co-extracted from about 20-30 mg of it. TCR beta cDNA was prepared out of around 460 ng total RNA by means of a constant-region primer. Slightly modified ARM-PCR, run as three nested multiplex PCR rounds, produced the TCR beta libraries. For around 9 cycles apiece, the opening two PCR rounds ran with TRBV1-TRBV30 forward primers and a C-beta reverse primer. MiXCR, applied by TCRdb to the multiplex PCR reads, yields one record per CDR3 protein. The table has under 90,000 distinct CDR3 sequences, 72% seen once. Sequences were obtained from liver tumor tissue from sampling region 1. Described subset: tumor region T1, superior pole. These receptors all stem from a man aged 40-50 years with primary liver carcinoma and hepatitis B virus infection.

As for this clonotype: Without the conserved terminal phenylalanine or tryptophan, this CDR3 likely stems from a read error. The chain links TRBV29-1 to TRBJ2-7; TRBD1 agrees at 7 bases. Germline V gene data show CDR1 as SQVTM and CDR2 as ANQGSEA. CDR3 size: 16 residues. Trimming at V came to 4 bases and at J to 4 bases, leaving 16 bases not matched to a gene. This CDR3 reads CSVGGGPRTGAYEQYL. DNA for the CDR3: TGCAGCGTTGGAGGGGGTCCCAGGACAGGAGCTTACGAGCAGTACCTC.

A note on this clonotype: Given the absence of the conserved phenylalanine or tryptophan at the CDR3 end, a read error is likely. The chain carries TRBV6-1 and TRBJ2-7, with D possibly being TRBD1 (7 bases). Germline values: CDR1 MNHNS, CDR2 SASEGT. This CDR3 region has 14 residues. In nucleotides, the CDR3 is TGTGCCACCTCTCTAGACAGGGACTCCAACGAGCAGTACTAC. Translated: CATSLDRDSNEQYY.

With regard to this clonotype: The junction and the germline gene differ at one end; a read error may be behind it. V gene TRBV6-2 or TRBV6-3 combines with J gene TRBJ2-3, with D hard to call. The CDR3 covers 14 residues. Looked up from germline, CDR1 is MNHEY and CDR2 is SVGEGT. CDR3 residues: CTSSPALRSGTQYF. The CDR3 DNA reads TGTACCAGCAGTCCAGCCTTAAGGTCAGGTACGCAGTATTTT.

Turning to this clonotype: The junction departs from germline at one end; a sequencing error may be responsible. This chain connects TRBV6-6 to TRBJ1-6; no definite D call. Per the germline V gene, CDR1 is MNHNY and CDR2 is SVGAGI (reference sequence). The length of the CDR3 is 13 residues. CDR3 sequence: CVGRSSHNSSLHF. The CDR3 DNA reads as TGTGTCGGTCGGAGCTCCCATAATTCATCCCTCCACTTT.

The chain employs TRBV14 and TRBJ2-7; D is unresolved. In germline, CDR1 is SGHDN, CDR2 FVKESK. Trimming pared 4 bases from V and 9 bases from J, leaving 13 bases between. The CDR3 is 12 residues long. The CDR3 spells CASSLLGQGQYF. DNA of the CDR3: TGTGCCAGCAGCCTGCTAGGGCAAGGGCAGTACTTC.

This clonotype was counted only a few times. The chain is built from TRBV12-3 or TRBV12-4 and TRBJ2-7, with D maybe TRBD2 (6 bases). The CDR3 loop spans 13 amino acids. In DNA, the CDR3 is TGTGTCAACAGTCCCCGGGGGTCATACGAGCAGTACTTC. Protein product: CVNSPRGSYEQYF.

The chain recombines TRBV12-3 or TRBV12-4 with TRBJ2-1; 10 bases agree with TRBD2. The V gene end was trimmed by 6 bases and the J gene end by 8 bases; junction bases not matched to a gene: 7. CDR3 length equals 14 residues. The CDR3 protein is CASSRSSGSDEQFF. CDR3 coding DNA: TGTGCCAGCAGCAGGTCTAGCGGGAGTGATGAGCAGTTCTTC.

Points on this clonotype: The junction differs from germline at one of its ends, possibly a read error. The chain combines TRBV10-3 with TRBJ1-6; no clear D gene. Per germline, CDR1 ENHRY and CDR2 SYGVKD. CDR3 length equals 13 residues. The CDR3 DNA reads TGCACCATCAGTGCTCCCGGCGCATTGACCCACCACTTT. Translated, it gives CTISAPGALTHHF.

V gene TRBV4-1 combines with J gene TRBJ2-4, with 9 bases matching TRBD2. The CDR3 runs to 18 residues. V lost 4 bases, J lost 1 base, and 11 bases stayed unmatched. Germline-derived CDR1 and CDR2 are MGHRA and YSYEKL. The CDR3 nucleotides are TGCGCCAGCAGCCGAATTCCCGGGACTAGCACCGCCAAAAACATTCAGTACTTC. It encodes CASSRIPGTSTAKNIQYF.

This clonotype was counted many times. The V gene is TRBV28, the J gene TRBJ1-5; weak D call: TRBD1 (6 bases). The CDR3 contains 14 residues. Germline loops: CDR1 MDHEN, CDR2 SYDVKM. Trimming removed 8 bases at V and 6 bases at J, with 17 bases between. The CDR3: CASAKGGGGQPQHF. The CDR3 DNA sequence: TGTGCCAGCGCAAAAGGGGGAGGGGGTCAGCCCCAGCATTTT.

On this clonotype itself: Germline is not matched at one junction end, which may reflect a read error. The genes are TRBV12-3 or TRBV12-4 and TRBJ2-7, with D unresolved. The CDR3 is 14 residues long. In DNA, the CDR3 is TGTGCCAGTAGTTTAAGAGTTAGCTCCTGCGAGCAGTACTTC. As protein: CASSLRVSSCEQYF.

This clonotype was counted once. The junction does not match germline at one end; this may be a read error. J is TRBJ2-2 and V is TRBV6-1, with D uncertain. Germline CDR1 MNHNS, CDR2 SASEGT. CDR3 length: 15 amino acids. This CDR3 reads CASKKREGITGELFF. The CDR3, as DNA: TGTGCAAGCAAAAAAAGGGAAGGGATCACCGGGGAGCTGTTTTTT.

Worth noting for this clonotype: One end of the junction fails to match germline, which may point to a read error. The chain combines TRBV7-8 with TRBJ1-5; D may be TRBD1 (6 bases). The length of the CDR3 is 16 residues. Germline V gene lookup returns CDR1 SGHVS and CDR2 FQNEAQ. This chain's CDR3 is CASSLAPPGVGQPLHF. CDR3 sequence (DNA): TGTGCCAGCAGCTTAGCCCCACCAGGGGTCGGTCAGCCCCTGCATTTT.

The rearrangement uses TRBV2 and TRBJ2-5; 7 nucleotides agree with TRBD1. The V segment lost 8 bases and the J segment 3 bases; nucleotides outside the gene matches: 6. The CDR3 runs 13 residues. Germline CDR1 SNHLY, CDR2 FYNNEI. The CDR3 reads CASEGQSEETQYF. The CDR3 nucleotides are TGTGCCAGCGAGGGACAGTCAGAAGAGACCCAGTACTTC.

On this clonotype itself: One junction end does not reproduce the germline sequence, and a read error may be involved. The V gene is TRBV11-2, the J gene TRBJ2-7; no reliable D call. Germline-derived CDR1 and CDR2 are SGHAT and FQNNGV. CDR3 length: 13 amino acids. CDR3 amino acids: CASCLSEPASQYF. In DNA form, the CDR3 reads TGTGCCAGCTGCTTAAGTGAGCCAGCATCGCAGTACTTC.

Notes on this clonotype: This sequence may be a read error, since a much larger clone differs from it by one base. This rearrangement joins TRBV28 to TRBJ1-1; TRBD1 is a possible D gene (6 bases). Between the trimmed V and J ends, which lost 1 base and 5 bases, there was a span of 14 bases. The length of the CDR3 is 15 residues. Per germline, CDR1 MDHEN and CDR2 SYDVKM. The CDR3 reads CASSLSGHGRTEAFF. CDR3 in DNA: TGTGCCAGCAGTTTATCGGGACATGGGAGGACTGAAGCTTTCTTT.

A note on this clonotype: Being one base from a much bigger clone, this may be a read error. The chain carries TRBV29-1 and TRBJ2-3, with D unclear. This CDR3 is 13 amino acids long. Between the trimmed V and J ends, which lost 0 bases and 4 bases, there was a span of 8 bases. Germline V lookup: CDR1 SQVTM, CDR2 ANQGSEA. Here the CDR3 DNA reads TGCAGCGTTGAAGATACTCGCGCAGATACGCAGTATTTT. Translating gives CSVEDTRADTQYF.